What follows describes a single T cell receptor beta chain. This sample is part of a study of blood T cell repertoires in COVID-19. The repertoire was sequenced with immunoSEQ multiplex PCR; TCRdb's copy has only in-frame clones and lacks some. The repertoire holds around 47,000 clones, approximately 83% seen once, with 6.9% in the top ten. The sample was peripheral blood. The receptor was isolated from a man aged 70-80 years with active COVID-19.

CDR3 protein: CASSFVGLVAPYEQYF. In nucleotides, the CDR3 is TGTGCCAGCAGTTTCGTAGGACTGGTGGCCCCCTACGAGCAGTACTTC. The gene calls are TRBV27 and TRBJ2-7; D is perhaps TRBD2 (5 bases). Germline V CDR1 and CDR2: MNHEY, SMNVEV (reference sequence). CDR3 length: 16 amino acids. The ends were cut back, 3 bases at V and 2 bases at J, with 17 bases in the middle.